Listed below are T cell receptor beta chains from one sample, sequenced in a study of blood T cell repertoires in COVID-19. Here immunoSEQ multiplex PCR was the method, and the copy in TCRdb shows in-frame clones only, minus some. The sample has about 120,000 clones; roughly nine tenths are singletons. The specimen sequenced was peripheral blood. Receptors originate from a man between 65 and 85 years old with active or convalescent COVID-19. Both conserved end residues are part of each CDR3. A D gene is named only where the DNA matches it firmly. Some rows mark clone size as missing; the rest say once, few, many or name a class of expanded clone.

D	V	size	J	DNA	CDR3
NA	TRBV12-3/TRBV12-4	NA	TRBJ1-1	TGTGCCAGCAGTTTTAGAGGGAACACTGAAGCTTTCTTT	CASSFRGNTEAFF
TRBD1	TRBV10-1	NA	TRBJ1-1	TGCGCCAGCAGACCGGACAGGTACAGCACTGAAGCTTTCTTT	CASRPDRYSTEAFF
NA	TRBV20-1	NA	TRBJ1-2	TGCAGTGCTCCAGGGGACTATGGCTACACCTTC	CSAPGDYGYTF
NA	TRBV3-1/TRBV3-2	NA	TRBJ2-3	TGTGCCAGCAGCCAGGCAGCAGGTGGCACAGATACGCAGTATTTT	CASSQAAGGTDTQYF
TRBD1	TRBV6-5	NA	TRBJ1-2	TGTGCCAGCAGGCGGGACAGGGTGTATGGCTACACCTTC	CASRRDRVYGYTF
NA	TRBV11-2	NA	TRBJ1-6	TGTGCCAGCAGCCCCGACGGGGGGAATTCACCCCTCCACTTT	CASSPDGGNSPLHF
TRBD1	TRBV5-4	NA	TRBJ1-1	TGTGCCAGCAGCATTAACAGGGGGTGGGTGGGGAACACTGAAGCTTTCTTT	CASSINRGWVGNTEAFF
NA	TRBV19	NA	TRBJ1-5	TGTGCCAGTAGCATGGCCCTGAAGACAGTGGGCAATCAGCCCCAGCATTTT	CASSMALKTVGNQPQHF
TRBD2	TRBV28	NA	TRBJ2-1	TGTGCCAGCATCCACCCGCGGGGGAGCTTCAATGAGCAGTTCTTC	CASIHPRGSFNEQFF
NA	TRBV4-1	NA	TRBJ1-1	TGCGCCAGCAGCCAGGGGGGTGGTAGGAACACTGAAGCTTTCTTT	CASSQGGGRNTEAFF
TRBD2	TRBV2	NA	TRBJ2-1	TGTGCCAGCAGTGAAATAGTGACTAGCGGGAGTAATGAGCAGTTCTTC	CASSEIVTSGSNEQFF
NA	TRBV11-3	NA	TRBJ2-2	TGTGCCAGCAGCTTAAGCATTGGCGGGTCCGGGGAGCTGTTTTTT	CASSLSIGGSGELFF
TRBD1	TRBV7-8	NA	TRBJ1-4	TGTGCCAGCAGCCCAGGGGGCGAAGGTGAAAAACTGTTTTTT	CASSPGGEGEKLFF
NA	TRBV10-3	NA	TRBJ1-2	TGTGCCATCAATAAGGACAGTACTAACTATGGCTACACCTTC	CAINKDSTNYGYTF
NA	TRBV19	NA	TRBJ1-5	TGTGCCAGTAGTGACTCTGTCCAGGGTCACCAGCCCCAGCATTTT	CASSDSVQGHQPQHF
TRBD1	TRBV15	NA	TRBJ1-3	TGTGCCACCAGCAGCGGACAGGGGGCGTCAATGTCTGGAAACACCATATATTTT	CATSSGQGASMSGNTIYF
NA	TRBV15	NA	TRBJ1-2	TGTGCCACCAGCAGAGATCCCGGGGATGGCTATGGCTACACCTTC	CATSRDPGDGYGYTF
NA	TRBV15	NA	TRBJ2-2	TGTGCCACCAGCAGACTAGTAAAGGAGGTCGGGGAGCTGTTTTTT	CATSRLVKEVGELFF
TRBD1	TRBV19	NA	TRBJ2-2	TGTGCCAGTAAAGGGACAGGGAACACCGGGGAGCTGTTTTTT	CASKGTGNTGELFF
TRBD1	TRBV18	few	TRBJ1-2	TGTGCCAGCTCACTGGGACAGAACAGTGGTACTAACTATGGCTACACCTTC	CASSLGQNSGTNYGYTF
NA	TRBV6-5	NA	TRBJ2-3	TGTGCCAGCAGTTACTTCCACCGGGAGGATACGCAGTATTTT	CASSYFHREDTQYF
NA	TRBV12-3/TRBV12-4	NA	TRBJ1-2	TGTGCCAGCAGCGCGACAAGTATCTATGGCTACACCTTC	CASSATSIYGYTF
TRBD1	TRBV7-8	NA	TRBJ2-7	TGTGCCAGCAGCTTATCTCCGGGACAGGGCTACGAGCAGTACTTC	CASSLSPGQGYEQYF
NA	TRBV5-5	NA	TRBJ2-2	TGTGCCAGCAGCAAGAATACACGGGGATACACCGGGGAGCTGTTTTTT	CASSKNTRGYTGELFF
TRBD2	TRBV3-1/TRBV3-2	NA	TRBJ2-3	TGTGCCAGCAGCCTTCCCCCCTCGCGGCTAGCGGGAGGAGGAAGGGATACGCAGTATTTT	CASSLPPSRLAGGGRDTQYF
TRBD1	TRBV6-4	NA	TRBJ2-3	TGTGCCAGCAGTGCAGGGGGAGGCACAGATACGCAGTATTTT	CASSAGGGTDTQYF
NA	TRBV5-6	NA	TRBJ2-3	TGTGCCAGCTTCTCGGGTCCAGATACGCAGTATTTT	CASFSGPDTQYF
TRBD1	TRBV28	NA	TRBJ1-2	TGTGCCAGCAGCACGGACAGGGGGCCACGAGGCTACACCTTC	CASSTDRGPRGYTF
NA	TRBV19	NA	TRBJ1-1	TGTGCCAGTAGTATAGGGGGCAATATGAACACTGAAGCTTTCTTT	CASSIGGNMNTEAFF